This T cell receptor (beta chain) emerged from a study of radiation and T cells in renal cell carcinoma. About the research overall: Nephrectomy followed 15 Gy stereotactic body radiation by 4 weeks.

Clones were read by immunoSEQ multiplex PCR, and TCRdb kept only the in-frame ones, dropping some. Of 100,000 to 150,000 clones in the sample, about four fifths were seen once. Details on this clone: Its target is not known. Just one base apart from a much larger clone, this may be a read error.

The junction had 5 bases not matched to a gene; V was cut back by 5 bases and J by 5 bases. There are 13 residues in the CDR3. From germline, CDR1 is SEHNR and CDR2 FQNEAQ (reference sequence). Sample time point: blood 2 weeks post-SBRT. Treatment given: 15 Gy SBRT to primary tumor, nephrectomy 4 weeks later. After SBRT, blood was collected at 2 and 4 weeks, plus baseline. Study-level results: Top tumor clonotypes rose in blood 2 weeks post-radiation, then contracted.

The rearrangement joins TRBV7-9 to TRBJ1-1; 7 positions match TRBD1. Source: blood, taken from a patient whose treatment included radiotherapy and nephrectomy. The clonotype originates from a middle-aged man with renal cell carcinoma. In DNA, the CDR3 is TGTGCCAGCAGCACGACAGGGAGGACTGAAGCTTTCTTT. Translating it yields CASSTTGRTEAFF.